This TCR beta chain derives from a study of T cells after yellow fever vaccination. Findings of the study overall: Abundant clonotypes (contaminants from the bulk population) could be present in FACS-sorted repertoires. Once the booster was given, most primary-vaccination clones reappeared, at about 96% for CD4 and approximately 88% for CD8. Although most clonotypes did not, a small share appeared in both CD4 and CD8 compartments.

As regards this clonotype: The antigen remains unidentified.

Generation of TCR cDNA used 5'RACE template switching (which added a universal primer site and UMIs). TCRdb independently ran MiXCR on the 5' RACE reads; one entry per CDR3 protein. The sample shows about 340,000 distinct CDR3 sequences, approximately 12% of them seen only once. Sample: CD4+ T cells sorted from PBMCs, taken 15 days after the yellow fever booster vaccination. The TCR comes from a man aged 18 to 29 who received the YFV17D yellow fever vaccine.

The CDR3 DNA reads TGCGCCAGCAGCTCTCTACAGGGGTTGGGCACTGAAGCTTTCTTT. It yields the protein CASSSLQGLGTEAFF. The rearrangement links TRBV5-1 to TRBJ1-1; the match to TRBD1 covers 7 bases. With 3 bases clipped from V and 4 bases from J, the junction kept 9 bases outside the gene matches. The CDR3 length is 15 residues. The germline CDR1 and CDR2 sequences are SGHRS and YFSETQ. Drawing the rest from reference TRBV5-1 and TRBJ1-1, the complete variable domain is KAGVTQTPRYLIKTRGQQVTLSCSPISGHRSVSWYQQTPGQGLQFLFEYFSETQRNKGNFPGRFSGRQFSNSRSEMNVSTLELGDSALYLCASSSLQGLGTEAFFGQGTRLTVV.